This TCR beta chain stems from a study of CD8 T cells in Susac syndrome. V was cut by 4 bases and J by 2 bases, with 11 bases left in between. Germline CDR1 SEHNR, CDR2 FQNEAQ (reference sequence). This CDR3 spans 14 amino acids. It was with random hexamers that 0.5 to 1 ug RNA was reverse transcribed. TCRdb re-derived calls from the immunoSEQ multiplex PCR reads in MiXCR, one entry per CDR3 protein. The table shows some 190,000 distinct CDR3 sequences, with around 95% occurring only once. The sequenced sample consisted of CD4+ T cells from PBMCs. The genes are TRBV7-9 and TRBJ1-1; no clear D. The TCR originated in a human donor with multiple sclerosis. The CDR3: CASSSHGKNTEAFF. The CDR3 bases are TGTGCCAGCAGCTCACATGGGAAAAACACTGAAGCTTTCTTT.